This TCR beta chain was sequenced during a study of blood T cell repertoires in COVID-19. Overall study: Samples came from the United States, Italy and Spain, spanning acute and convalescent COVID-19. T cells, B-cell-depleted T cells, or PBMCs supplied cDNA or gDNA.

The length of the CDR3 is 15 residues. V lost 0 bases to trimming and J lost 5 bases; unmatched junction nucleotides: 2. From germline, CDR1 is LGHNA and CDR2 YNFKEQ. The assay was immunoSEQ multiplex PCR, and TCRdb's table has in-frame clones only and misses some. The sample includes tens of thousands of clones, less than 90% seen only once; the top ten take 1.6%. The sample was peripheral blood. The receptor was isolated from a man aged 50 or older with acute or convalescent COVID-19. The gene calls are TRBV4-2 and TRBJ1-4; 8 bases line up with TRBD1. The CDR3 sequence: CASSQEGQANEKLFF. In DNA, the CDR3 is TGTGCCAGCAGCCAAGAGGGACAGGCGAATGAAAAACTGTTTTTT.